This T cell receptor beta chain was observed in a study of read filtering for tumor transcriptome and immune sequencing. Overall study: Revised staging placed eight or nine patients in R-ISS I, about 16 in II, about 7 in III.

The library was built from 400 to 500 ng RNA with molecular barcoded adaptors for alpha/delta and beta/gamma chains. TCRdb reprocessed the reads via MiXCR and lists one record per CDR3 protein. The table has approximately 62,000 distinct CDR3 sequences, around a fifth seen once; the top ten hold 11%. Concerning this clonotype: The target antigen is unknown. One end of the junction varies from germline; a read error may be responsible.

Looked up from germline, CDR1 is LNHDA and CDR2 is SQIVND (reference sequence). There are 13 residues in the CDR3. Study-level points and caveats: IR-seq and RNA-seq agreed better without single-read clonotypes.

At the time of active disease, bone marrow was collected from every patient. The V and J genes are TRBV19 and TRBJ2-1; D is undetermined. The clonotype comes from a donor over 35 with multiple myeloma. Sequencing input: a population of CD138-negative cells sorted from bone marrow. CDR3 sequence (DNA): TGTGCCAGTAGTAACGGAGCGTTTAATGAGCAGTCCTTC. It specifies CASSNGAFNEQSF.